Each of the 10 T cell receptor beta chains below was sequenced from the same sample in a study of cytomegalovirus exposure and HLA in healthy donors. 13 Jbeta primers and 60 Vbeta primers were used for the PCR. Produced via immunoSEQ multiplex PCR; TCRdb's table is partial and in-frame only. The sample shows about 180,000 clones, 80% to 90% of them seen only once. Specimen: PBMCs. The receptors were gathered from a woman aged 18-29 years in good health and CMV-seropositive.

The CDR3 loop is CASSLDSRLNTEAFF. CDR3 coding DNA: TGTGCCAGCAGCTTAGACAGTAGATTGAACACTGAAGCTTTCTTT. The chain is built from TRBV7-6 and TRBJ1-1; no clear D. The length of the CDR3 is 15 residues. Germline V CDR1 and CDR2: SGHVS, FNYEAQ. V was cut by 1 base and J by 0 bases, with 9 bases left in between. The full variable domain, rest sourced from reference TRBV7-6 and TRBJ1-1, is GAGVSQSPRYKVTKRGQDVALRCDPISGHVSLYWYRQALGQGPEFLTYFNYEAQQDKSGLPNDRFSAERPEGSISTLTIQRTEQRDSAMYRCASSLDSRLNTEAFFGQGTRLTVV.

CDR3 region: CASSLGRGGEDEAFF. CDR3 nucleotide sequence: TGTGCCAGCAGCTTAGGGAGGGGAGGGGAGGATGAAGCTTTCTTT. The rearrangement links TRBV7-9 to TRBJ1-1; D is perhaps TRBD1 (5 bases). The length of the CDR3 is 15 residues. Germline V CDR1 and CDR2: SEHNR, FQNEAQ (reference sequence). V was pared by 1 base and J by 7 bases, with 16 bases between. The whole variable domain, remainder taken from reference TRBV7-9 and TRBJ1-1, is DTGVSQNPRHKITKRGQNVTFRCDPISEHNRLYWYRQTLGQGPEFLTYFQNEAQLEKSRLLSDRFSAERPKGSFSTLEIQRTEQGDSAMYLCASSLGRGGEDEAFFGQGTRLTVV.

V is TRBV18 and J is TRBJ1-3, with a tentative D call TRBD1 (5 bases). CDR3 length: 12 amino acids. In germline, CDR1 is KGHSH, CDR2 LQKENI. Trimming cost V 3 bases and J 14 bases, with 14 bases left between them. Written as DNA, the CDR3 is TGTGCCAGCTCACCGCAGGTGACAGTCCTATATTTT. This translates into CASSPQVTVLYF.

The rearrangement uses TRBV7-8 and TRBJ2-7; TRBD2 agrees at 12 bases. Germline V gives CDR1 SGHVS, CDR2 FQNEAQ. Germline trimming cut 1 base from V and 7 bases from J; bases unmatched to any gene: 8. This CDR3 comprises 16 residues. The CDR3 here is CASSLVSRLAGEEQYF. CDR3 DNA: TGTGCCAGCAGCTTAGTTTCCCGACTAGCGGGGGAAGAGCAGTACTTC.

The chain has TRBV10-1 and TRBJ2-7, with TRBD1 identical over 8 bases. Germline CDR1 reads WNHNN; CDR2 reads SYGVQD (reference sequence). The V and J ends lost 5 bases and 5 bases, in that order; junction bases with no gene match: 8. The length of the CDR3 is 14 residues. The CDR3 reads CASSSPDRVNEQYF. CDR3 DNA sequence: TGCGCCAGCAGTTCTCCGGACAGGGTCAACGAGCAGTACTTC.

Only one count was recorded for this clone. The genes are TRBV4-3 and TRBJ2-7; 8 nucleotides line up with TRBD2. From germline, CDR1 is LGHNA and CDR2 YSLEER. V lost 4 bases and J lost 4; bases outside the gene matches: 6. This CDR3 has 14 residues. The CDR3 DNA reads TGCGCCAGCAGCCCTGTCGAGCGGGGGTACGAGCAGTACTTC. It encodes CASSPVERGYEQYF.

The gene calls are TRBV6-1 and TRBJ2-7; D is uncertain. The CDR3 sequence is 14 residues long. The V gene's germline CDR1 is MNHNS and CDR2 SASEGT. The V and J ends lost 2 bases and 1 base respectively, with 9 bases between them. In DNA form, the CDR3 reads TGTGCCAGCAGTGAAATGTCCGTTTCCTACGAGCAGTACTTC. This encodes CASSEMSVSYEQYF.

This clone showed up just a few times. V is TRBV4-3 and J is TRBJ2-6, with D perhaps TRBD2 (5 bases). The germline CDR1 and CDR2 sequences are LGHNA and YSLEER. The V and J ends lost 0 bases and 0 bases respectively, with 6 bases between them. The CDR3 has 16 amino acids. This CDR3 is CASSQEEGSGANVLTF. The CDR3 DNA is TGCGCCAGCAGCCAAGAAGAGGGCTCTGGGGCCAACGTCCTGACTTTC.

The CDR3 nucleotides are TGTGCCAGCAGTGCCTACAGGGGAGGCTACGAGCAGTACTTC. Translation gives CASSAYRGGYEQYF. The rearrangement joins TRBV27 to TRBJ2-7; tentative D call: TRBD1 (7 bases). This CDR3 comprises 14 residues. Germline lookup yields CDR1 MNHEY and CDR2 SMNVEV (reference sequence). The germline V and J ends were trimmed by 5 bases and 3 bases, with 14 bases remaining between them.

The chain links TRBV9 to TRBJ2-6, with TRBD2 as a possible D gene (5 bases). Trimming cost V 0 bases and J 1 base, with 5 bases left between them. The germline CDR1 and CDR2 sequences are SGDLS and YYNGEE. The CDR3 runs to 15 residues. The CDR3 spells CASSVAGSGANVLTF. The CDR3 region has the DNA TGTGCCAGCAGCGTAGCGGGGTCTGGGGCCAACGTCCTGACTTTC.